The 15 T cell receptor beta chains presented below share a single source sample, sequenced in a study of blood T cell repertoires in COVID-19. TCRdb keeps only in-frame clones here, not all; method: immunoSEQ multiplex PCR. The sample includes approximately 260,000 clones, roughly 82% seen only once; the top ten take more than 4.5%. The sequenced sample consisted of peripheral blood. The receptors were sampled from a woman older than 75 with active or convalescent COVID-19.

This chain joins TRBV29-1 and TRBJ2-3; D uncertain. The length of the CDR3 is 14 residues. With 6 bases removed from V and 3 bases from J, the gap between germline ends came to 16 bases. CDR1 and CDR2 (germline): SQVTM, ANQGSEA. The CDR3: CSVHDLQKTDTQYF. The CDR3 nucleotides are TGCAGCGTACACGACTTGCAAAAGACAGATACGCAGTATTTT.

This chain joins TRBV11-3 and TRBJ1-3; D perhaps matches TRBD1 (6 bases). This CDR3 region has 15 residues. Per the germline V gene, CDR1 is SGHNT and CDR2 is YENEEA. Trimming pared 5 bases from V and 0 bases from J, leaving 11 bases between. Here the CDR3 DNA reads TGTGCCAGCAGCCCAGGGGCAGACTCTGGAAACACCATATATTTT. Amino acid sequence: CASSPGADSGNTIYF.

This chain connects TRBV7-9 to TRBJ1-2; 7 bases line up with TRBD1. V shed 4 bases, J shed 0 bases, and the junction held 8 bases outside the gene matches. CDR1 and CDR2 (germline): SEHNR, FQNEAQ (reference sequence). This CDR3 has 16 residues. The CDR3 nucleotides are TGTGCCAGCAGCTGGGGCCACGGGACAGCTAACTATGGCTACACCTTC. The encoded protein is CASSWGHGTANYGYTF. The full variable domain, rest sourced from reference TRBV7-9 and TRBJ1-2, is DTGVSQNPRHKITKRGQNVTFRCDPISEHNRLYWYRQTLGQGPEFLTYFQNEAQLEKSRLLSDRFSAERPKGSFSTLEIQRTEQGDSAMYLCASSWGHGTANYGYTFGSGTRLTVV.

V and J are TRBV3-1 (or the pseudogene TRBV3-2) and TRBJ1-1, with 8 nucleotides matching TRBD1. Germline trimming cut 0 bases from V and 11 bases from J; bases unmatched to any gene: 14. This CDR3 is 16 amino acids long. Germline V gene sequence: CDR1 LGHDT, CDR2 YNNKEL (reference sequence). CDR3 nucleotides: TGTGCCAGCAGCCAAGAACGGTATGGACAGGGCGGAAAGGCTTTCTTT. Protein product: CASSQERYGQGGKAFF.

The V call is TRBV24-1, the J call TRBJ2-1; 10 bases are shared with TRBD1. V shed 7 bases, J shed 3 bases, and the junction held 5 bases outside the gene matches. Germline V gives CDR1 KGHDR, CDR2 SFDVKD. The CDR3 contains 15 residues. As DNA, the CDR3 is TGTGCCACCAGGGACGGGACAGGGGTCTACAATGAGCAGTTCTTC. Amino acid sequence: CATRDGTGVYNEQFF.

V usage is TRBV30 and J usage is TRBJ1-6; 12 bases match TRBD1. V dropped 6 bases and J dropped 6; count of bases not matched to a gene: 9. The CDR3 consists of 16 residues. The germline CDR1 and CDR2 sequences are GTSNPN and SVGIG (reference sequence). The CDR3 nucleotides are TGTGCCTGTCCGGGACAGGGGGCCTCTCCTAATTCACCCCTCCACTTT. Translating it yields CACPGQGASPNSPLHF.

V and J are TRBV29-1 and TRBJ1-2, with a tentative D call TRBD1 (5 bases). Trimming removed 7 bases at V and 4 bases at J, with 16 bases between. Per the germline V gene, CDR1 is SQVTM and CDR2 is ANQGSEA. CDR3 length equals 13 residues. This CDR3 reads CSAGGGETYGYTF. CDR3 sequence (DNA): TGCAGCGCTGGGGGAGGGGAGACCTATGGCTACACCTTC. Full variable domain (rest looked up from reference TRBV29-1 and TRBJ1-2): SAVISQKPSRDICQRGTSLTIQCQVDSQVTMMFWYRQQPGQSLTLIATANQGSEATYESGFVIDKFPISRPNLTFSTLTVSNMSPEDSSIYLCSAGGGETYGYTFGSGTRLTVV.

The chain joins TRBV7-9 to TRBJ2-6, with D maybe TRBD1 (6 bases). V lost 0 bases, J lost 5 bases, and 14 bases lay in between. The CDR3 has 17 amino acids. Per the germline V gene, CDR1 is SEHNR and CDR2 is FQNEAQ (reference sequence). The CDR3 DNA reads TGTGCCAGCAGCTTAGCGACAGGAGCATTCAGGGCCAACGTCCTGACTTTC. Protein: CASSLATGAFRANVLTF.

This rearrangement joins TRBV27 to TRBJ1-1; tentatively, D is TRBD1 (5 bases). CDR3 length: 14 amino acids. Germline V lookup: CDR1 MNHEY, CDR2 SMNVEV (reference sequence). The germline V and J ends were trimmed by 3 bases and 1 base, with 9 bases remaining between them. In DNA form, the CDR3 reads TGTGCCAGCAGTTTGGGGGGGGAGAACACTGAAGCTTTCTTT. Encoded protein: CASSLGGENTEAFF.

J is TRBJ1-5 and V is TRBV19, with no clear D. The CDR3 runs 16 residues. V lost 1 base, J lost 2 bases, and 12 bases lay in between. Germline lookup yields CDR1 LNHDA and CDR2 SQIVND (reference sequence). The CDR3 protein is CASSIVGRLRNQPQHF. DNA of the CDR3: TGTGCCAGTAGTATAGTCGGGAGGCTTCGCAATCAGCCCCAGCATTTT. The full variable domain, its missing parts supplied by reference TRBV19 and TRBJ1-5, is DGGITQSPKYLFRKEGQNVTLSCEQNLNHDAMYWYRQDPGQGLRLIYYSQIVNDFQKGDIAEGYSVSREKKESFPLTVTSAQKNPTAFYLCASSIVGRLRNQPQHFGDGTRLSIL.

The chain links TRBV3-1 (or the pseudogene TRBV3-2) to TRBJ2-3, with 8 nucleotides matching TRBD2. Germline assignment: CDR1 LGHDT and CDR2 YNNKEL (reference sequence). The J segment lost 0 bases and the V segment lost 5 bases, leaving 13 bases of the junction unmatched. CDR3 size: 18 residues. DNA of the CDR3: TGTGCCAGCAGCTCTCTAGCGGGTGGGCGATCTAGCACAGATACGCAGTATTTT. This encodes CASSSLAGGRSSTDTQYF.

This clone was observed once. This sequence joins TRBV28 and TRBJ1-5; no clear D gene. In germline, CDR1 is MDHEN, CDR2 SYDVKM. V lost 3 bases and J lost 1, with 4 bases in between. The CDR3 is made up of 13 amino acids. Here the CDR3 DNA reads TGTGCCAGCAGTTTCGTCAGCAATCAGCCCCAGCATTTT. Residues: CASSFVSNQPQHF.

V gene TRBV19 combines with J gene TRBJ1-1; D perhaps matches TRBD1 (6 bases). Germline V gives CDR1 LNHDA, CDR2 SQIVND (reference sequence). This CDR3 contains 14 residues. Between the trimmed V and J ends, which lost 3 bases and 8 bases, there was a span of 16 bases. The CDR3 coding sequence is TGTGCCAGTAGTATCAGGGGTCACGCTTCCGAAGCTTTCTTT. This encodes CASSIRGHASEAFF.

This chain joins TRBV27 and TRBJ2-3, with 9 bases that match TRBD2. The length of the CDR3 is 16 residues. CDR1 is MNHEY and CDR2 is SMNVEV in the germline V gene (reference sequence). The V and J ends lost 5 bases and 4 bases, in that order; junction bases with no gene match: 10. CDR3 loop: CASSPGRTSEADTQYF. CDR3 coding DNA: TGTGCCAGCAGTCCCGGCAGGACTAGCGAGGCAGATACGCAGTATTTT.

The chain links TRBV27 to TRBJ1-1; 8 bases align to TRBD1. With 7 bases clipped from V and 4 bases from J, the junction kept 5 bases outside the gene matches. This CDR3 comprises 13 residues. CDR1 and CDR2 from the germline V gene are MNHEY and SMNVEV (reference sequence). The CDR3 loop reads CASTLTGGTEAFF. CDR3 DNA: TGTGCCAGCACACTTACAGGGGGCACTGAAGCTTTCTTT.